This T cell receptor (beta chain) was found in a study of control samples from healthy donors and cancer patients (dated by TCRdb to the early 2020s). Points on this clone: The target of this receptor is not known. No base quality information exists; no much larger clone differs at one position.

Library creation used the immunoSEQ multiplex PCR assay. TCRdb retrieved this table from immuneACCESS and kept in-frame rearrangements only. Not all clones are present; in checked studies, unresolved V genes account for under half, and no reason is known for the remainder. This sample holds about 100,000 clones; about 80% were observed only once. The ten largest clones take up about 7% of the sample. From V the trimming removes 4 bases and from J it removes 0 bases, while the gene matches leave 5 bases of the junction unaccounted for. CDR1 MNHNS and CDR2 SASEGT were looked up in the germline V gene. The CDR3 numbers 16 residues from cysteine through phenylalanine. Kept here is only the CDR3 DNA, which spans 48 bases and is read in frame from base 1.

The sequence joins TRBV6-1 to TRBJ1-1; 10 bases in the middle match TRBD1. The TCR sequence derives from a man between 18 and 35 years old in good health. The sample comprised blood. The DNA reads TGTGCCAGCAGTGCATCGACAGGGGGCTTGAACACTGAAGCTTTCTTT. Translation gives CASSASTGGLNTEAFF.